Sequencing of this T cell receptor beta chain was carried out in a study of beta chain features in type 1 diabetes. In the study overall: Cell yields, gender and age were comparable in patients and healthy donors. The study's findings and limits: It was possible that PCR favored shorter templates, equally so in patients and controls. The VDJ junctions of type 1 diabetes patients carried fewer insertions and more deletions. Type 1 diabetes patients had TCRB CDR3s that were shorter (moderately but significantly so) in all four CD4+ subsets.

Isolated RNA was reverse transcribed in full, so expressed TCRB transcripts were sequenced. Assay: immunoSEQ multiplex PCR; the TCRdb copy retains only in-frame clones and omits some. This table holds about 30,000 clones, roughly three fifths found once. Regarding this clone: No antigen is known for it.

J was trimmed by 11 bases and V by 0 bases; bases with no gene match: 6. Looked up from germline, CDR1 is SGDLS and CDR2 is YYNGEE. The CDR3 contains 13 residues. It was one heparinised blood draw, averaging about 116 mL, that each donor gave. This clonotype originated in a woman aged 18-29 years with type 1 diabetes. This sequence joins TRBV9 and TRBJ1-1; 8 bases are a match to TRBD1. Sequencing used Tregs from blood. This chain's CDR3 is CASSVVGTGLAFF. The CDR3 bases are TGTGCCAGCAGCGTAGTGGGGACAGGACTGGCTTTCTTT.